The 5 T cell receptor beta chains presented below share a single source sample, sequenced in a study of blood T cell repertoires in COVID-19. Here immunoSEQ multiplex PCR was the method, and the copy in TCRdb shows in-frame clones only, minus some. The sample has about 160,000 clones, approximately 84% seen once. Specimen: peripheral blood. These receptors were obtained from a woman older than 75 with acute or convalescent COVID-19.

The chain is built from TRBV2 and TRBJ2-1, with TRBD2 matching 12 bases. In germline, CDR1 is SNHLY, CDR2 FYNNEI. V dropped 5 bases and J dropped 7; count of bases not matched to a gene: 9. This CDR3 has 16 residues. CDR3: CASSRLPGLAGNEQFF. The CDR3 DNA follows: TGTGCCAGCAGTCGACTTCCGGGACTAGCGGGTAATGAGCAGTTCTTC.

The count of this clone is one. The J gene is TRBJ1-2, the V gene TRBV30; D is uncertain. V was trimmed by 8 bases and J by 7 bases, leaving 11 bases between them. The length of the CDR3 is 10 residues. Per the germline V gene, CDR1 is GTSNPN and CDR2 is SVGIG (reference sequence). The CDR3 nucleotides read TGTGCCCTTAGGGCGGGTGGCTACACCTTC. This encodes CALRAGGYTF.

The V call is TRBV6-5, the J call TRBJ1-5, with 8 bases matching TRBD1. Germline CDR1 reads MNHEY; CDR2 reads SVGAGI. Trimming removed 2 bases from V and 5 bases from J; junction bases left unmatched: 2. The CDR3 length is 14 residues. CDR3 protein: CASSYQTGDQPQHF. DNA for the CDR3: TGTGCCAGCAGTTACCAGACAGGGGATCAGCCCCAGCATTTT.

The J gene is TRBJ2-1, the V gene TRBV4-3; 10 bases fit TRBD2. CDR1 is LGHNA, CDR2 YSLEER, per germline. This CDR3 has 19 amino acids. V gave up 0 bases and J gave up 0 bases; unmatched junction bases: 8. In nucleotides, the CDR3 is TGCGCCAGCAGCCAAGAGTGGACTAGCGGCTCAAGCTCCTACAATGAGCAGTTCTTC. This translates into CASSQEWTSGSSSYNEQFF.

The chain employs TRBV28 and TRBJ1-2; TRBD1 is a possible D gene (5 bases). The CDR3 totals 14 residues. Trimming stripped 2 bases from V and 4 bases from J, with 11 bases between. From germline, CDR1 is MDHEN and CDR2 SYDVKM. CDR3 residues: CASSLALGAYGYTF. CDR3 nucleotide sequence: TGTGCCAGCAGTTTAGCCTTAGGGGCCTATGGCTACACCTTC.